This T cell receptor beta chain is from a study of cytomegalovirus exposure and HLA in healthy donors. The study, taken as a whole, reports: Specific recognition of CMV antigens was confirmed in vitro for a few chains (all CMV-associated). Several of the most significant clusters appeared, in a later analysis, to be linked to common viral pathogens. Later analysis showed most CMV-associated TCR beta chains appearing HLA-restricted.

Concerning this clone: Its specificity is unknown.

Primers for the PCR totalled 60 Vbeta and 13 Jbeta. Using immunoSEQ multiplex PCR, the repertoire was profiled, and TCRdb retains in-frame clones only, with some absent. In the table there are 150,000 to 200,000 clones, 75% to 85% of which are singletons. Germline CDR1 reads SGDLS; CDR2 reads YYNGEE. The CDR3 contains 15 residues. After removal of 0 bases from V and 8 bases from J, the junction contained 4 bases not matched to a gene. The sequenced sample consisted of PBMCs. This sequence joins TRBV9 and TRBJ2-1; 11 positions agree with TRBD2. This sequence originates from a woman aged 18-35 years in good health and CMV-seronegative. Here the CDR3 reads CASSVVAGGPDEQFF. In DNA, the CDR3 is TGTGCCAGCAGCGTAGTAGCGGGGGGGCCCGATGAGCAGTTCTTC.